This T cell receptor (beta chain) was recorded in a study of vaccination effects on CD4 cells after COVID-19. Sequencing was preceded by expansion of antigen-specific CD4+ T cells with viral peptide pools in the ViraFEST assay. It was after more than 8 days of culture that CD4+ T cells were isolated. Vaccine recipients lacked prior SARS-CoV-2 infection and had negative nucleocapsid antibodies. The CDR3 length is 14 residues. V was clipped by 7 bases and J by 1 base; unmatched bases: 6. Germline CDR1 is SQVTM and CDR2 is ANQGSEA. Comment on this clone: What it recognizes is unknown.

The data were produced by immunoSEQ multiplex PCR, yet TCRdb's version contains in-frame clones alone and is incomplete. The data contain approximately 74,000 clones, 60% to 75% of them seen just once; the ten biggest clones take up 2.5% to 3.5%. V and J are TRBV29-1 and TRBJ2-4, with 8 bases identical to TRBD1. The origin of this receptor is a human donor who received a COVID-19 vaccine. This specimen consisted of CD4+ T cells from PBMCs cultured with HCoV-NL63 spike peptides, obtained before COVID-19 vaccination. Here the CDR3 DNA reads TGCAGCGCTCGACAGGGGTTGGCCAAAAACATTCAGTACTTC. This translates into CSARQGLAKNIQYF.